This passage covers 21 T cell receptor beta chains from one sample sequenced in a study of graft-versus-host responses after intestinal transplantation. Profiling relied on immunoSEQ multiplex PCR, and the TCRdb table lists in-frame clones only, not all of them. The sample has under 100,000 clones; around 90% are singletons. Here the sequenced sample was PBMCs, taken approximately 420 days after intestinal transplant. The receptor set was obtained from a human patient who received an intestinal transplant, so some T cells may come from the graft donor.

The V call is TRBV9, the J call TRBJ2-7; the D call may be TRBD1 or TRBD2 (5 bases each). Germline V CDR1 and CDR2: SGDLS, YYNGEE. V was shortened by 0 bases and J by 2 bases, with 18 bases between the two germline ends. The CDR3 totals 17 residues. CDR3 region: CASSVDAFFRDPYEQYF. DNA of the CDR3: TGTGCCAGCAGCGTAGACGCTTTCTTTCGGGACCCCTACGAGCAGTACTTC.

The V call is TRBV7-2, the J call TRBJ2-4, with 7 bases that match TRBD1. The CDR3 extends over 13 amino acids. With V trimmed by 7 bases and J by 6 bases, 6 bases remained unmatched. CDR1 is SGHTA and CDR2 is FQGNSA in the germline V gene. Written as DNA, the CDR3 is TGTGCCAGCAACGTACAGGGGACAAACATTCAGTACTTC. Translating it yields CASNVQGTNIQYF.

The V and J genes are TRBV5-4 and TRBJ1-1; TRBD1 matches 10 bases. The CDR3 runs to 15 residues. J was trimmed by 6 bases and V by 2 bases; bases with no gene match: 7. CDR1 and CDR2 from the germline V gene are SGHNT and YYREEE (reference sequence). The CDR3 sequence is CASSLGDRGGSEAFF. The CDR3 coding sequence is TGTGCCAGCAGCTTAGGGGACAGGGGCGGCTCTGAAGCTTTCTTT.

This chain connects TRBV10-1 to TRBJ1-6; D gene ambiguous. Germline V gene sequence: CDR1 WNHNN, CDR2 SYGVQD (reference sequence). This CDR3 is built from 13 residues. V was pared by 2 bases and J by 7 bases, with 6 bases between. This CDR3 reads CASSEIGNSPLHF. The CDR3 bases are TGCGCCAGCAGTGAGATCGGGAATTCACCCCTCCACTTT.

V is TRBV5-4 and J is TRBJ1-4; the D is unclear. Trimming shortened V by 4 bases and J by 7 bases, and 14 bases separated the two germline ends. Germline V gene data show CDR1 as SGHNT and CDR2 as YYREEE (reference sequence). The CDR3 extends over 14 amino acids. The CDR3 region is CASSPALSGEKLFF. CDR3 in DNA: TGTGCCAGCAGCCCGGCCCTTTCAGGTGAAAAACTGTTTTTT. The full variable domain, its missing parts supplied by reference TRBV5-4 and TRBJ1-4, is ETGVTQSPTHLIKTRGQQVTLRCSSQSGHNTVSWYQQALGQGPQFIFQYYREEENGRGNFPPRFSGLQFPNYSSELNVNALELDDSALYLCASSPALSGEKLFFGSGTQLSVL.

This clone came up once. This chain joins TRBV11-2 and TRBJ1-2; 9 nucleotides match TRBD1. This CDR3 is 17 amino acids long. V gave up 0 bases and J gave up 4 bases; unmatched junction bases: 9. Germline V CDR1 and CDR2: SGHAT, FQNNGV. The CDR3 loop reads CASSLDLQGALGYGYTF. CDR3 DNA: TGTGCCAGCAGCTTAGACCTACAGGGGGCATTAGGCTATGGCTACACCTTC.

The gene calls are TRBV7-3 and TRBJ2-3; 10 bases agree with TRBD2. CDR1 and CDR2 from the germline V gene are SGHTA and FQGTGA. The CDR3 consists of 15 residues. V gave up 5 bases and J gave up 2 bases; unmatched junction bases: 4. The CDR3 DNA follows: TGTGCCAGCAGCCGCCTAGCGGGAGACACAGATACGCAGTATTTT. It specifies CASSRLAGDTDTQYF.

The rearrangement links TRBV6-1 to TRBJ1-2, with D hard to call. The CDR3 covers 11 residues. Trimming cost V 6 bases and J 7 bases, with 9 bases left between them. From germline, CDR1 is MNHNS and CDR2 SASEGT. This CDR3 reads CASRRQSGYTF. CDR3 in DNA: TGTGCCAGCAGAAGACAAAGTGGCTACACCTTC.

Here the CDR3 reads CASSALYEQYF. Written as DNA, the CDR3 is TGTGCCAGCAGTGCCCTTTACGAGCAGTACTTC. This rearrangement joins TRBV6-1 to TRBJ2-7; no firm D call. Trimming removed 4 bases from V and 4 bases from J, with 5 bases in between. The germline gives CDR1 MNHNS, CDR2 SASEGT. The CDR3 extends over 11 amino acids.

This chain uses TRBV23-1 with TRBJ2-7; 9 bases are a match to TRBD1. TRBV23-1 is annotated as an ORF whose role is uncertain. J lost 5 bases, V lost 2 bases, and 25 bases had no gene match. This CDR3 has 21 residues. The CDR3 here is CASSQLEYPGQGMSVRDEQYF. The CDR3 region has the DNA TGCGCCAGCAGTCAACTGGAATACCCGGGACAGGGAATGTCCGTTCGAGACGAGCAGTACTTC.

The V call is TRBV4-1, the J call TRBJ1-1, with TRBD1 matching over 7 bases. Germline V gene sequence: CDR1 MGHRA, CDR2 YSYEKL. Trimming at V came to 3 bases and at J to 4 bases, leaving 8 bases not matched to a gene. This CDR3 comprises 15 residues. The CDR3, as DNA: TGCGCCAGCAGCCACCCCCCGGCAGGGGGCACTGAAGCTTTCTTT. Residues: CASSHPPAGGTEAFF.

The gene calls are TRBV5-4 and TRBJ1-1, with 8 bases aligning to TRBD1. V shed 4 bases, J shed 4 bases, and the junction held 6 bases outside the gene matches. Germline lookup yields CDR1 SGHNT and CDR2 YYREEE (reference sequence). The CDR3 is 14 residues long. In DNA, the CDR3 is TGTGCCAGCAGCGTCCAACAGGGGGTCACTGAAGCTTTCTTT. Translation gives CASSVQQGVTEAFF.

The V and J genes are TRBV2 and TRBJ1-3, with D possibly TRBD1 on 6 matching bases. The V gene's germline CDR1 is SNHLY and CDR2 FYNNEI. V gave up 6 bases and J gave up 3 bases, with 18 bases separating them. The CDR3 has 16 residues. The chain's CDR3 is CASRNAPTGGGNTIYF. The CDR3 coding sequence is TGTGCCAGCAGGAACGCTCCGACAGGCGGTGGAAACACCATATATTTT.

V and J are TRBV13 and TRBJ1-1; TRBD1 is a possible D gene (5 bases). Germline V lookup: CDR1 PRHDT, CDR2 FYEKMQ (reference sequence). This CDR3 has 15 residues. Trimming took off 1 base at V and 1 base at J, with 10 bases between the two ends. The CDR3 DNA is TGTGCCAGCAGCTTAGATGCAGGGCAGAACACTGAAGCTTTCTTT. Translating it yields CASSLDAGQNTEAFF. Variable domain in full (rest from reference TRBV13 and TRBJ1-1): AAGVIQSPRHLIKEKRETATLKCYPIPRHDTVYWYQQGPGQDPQFLISFYEKMQSDKGSIPDRFSAQQFSDYHSELNMSSLELGDSALYFCASSLDAGQNTEAFFGQGTRLTVV.

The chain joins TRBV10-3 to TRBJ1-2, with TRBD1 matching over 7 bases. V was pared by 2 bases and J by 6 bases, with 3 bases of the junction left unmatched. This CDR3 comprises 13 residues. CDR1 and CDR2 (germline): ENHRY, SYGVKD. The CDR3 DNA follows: TGTGCCATCAGTGAGCCGACAGGGCATGGCTACACCTTC. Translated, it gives CAISEPTGHGYTF.

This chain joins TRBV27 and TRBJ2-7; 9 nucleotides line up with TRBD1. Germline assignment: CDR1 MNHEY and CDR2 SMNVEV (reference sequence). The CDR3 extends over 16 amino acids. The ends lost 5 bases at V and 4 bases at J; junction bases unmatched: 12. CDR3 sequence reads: CASSPFPGQGSYEQYF. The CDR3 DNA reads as TGTGCCAGCAGTCCATTCCCGGGACAGGGCTCGTACGAGCAGTACTTC.

Here the CDR3 DNA reads TGTGCCAGCAGCTGGGGGCTCCTGAACACTGAAGCTTTCTTT. Encoded protein: CASSWGLLNTEAFF. The chain employs TRBV7-3 and TRBJ1-1; TRBD1 is a possible D gene (6 bases). Trimming pared 4 bases from V and 0 bases from J, leaving 9 bases between. The CDR3 is 14 residues long. Looked up from germline, CDR1 is SGHTA and CDR2 is FQGTGA.

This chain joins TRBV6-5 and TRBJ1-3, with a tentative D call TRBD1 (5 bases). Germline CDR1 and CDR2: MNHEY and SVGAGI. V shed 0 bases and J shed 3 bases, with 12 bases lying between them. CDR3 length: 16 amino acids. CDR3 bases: TGTGCCAGCAGTTACTCGAGGGACGGGTATGGAAACACCATATATTTT. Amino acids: CASSYSRDGYGNTIYF.

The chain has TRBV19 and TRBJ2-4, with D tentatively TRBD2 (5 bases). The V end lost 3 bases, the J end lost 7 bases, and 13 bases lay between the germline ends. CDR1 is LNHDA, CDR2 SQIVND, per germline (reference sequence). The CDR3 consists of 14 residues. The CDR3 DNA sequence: TGTGCCAGTAGTATTGGCTCCAGGAGGAACATTCAGTACTTC. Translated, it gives CASSIGSRRNIQYF.

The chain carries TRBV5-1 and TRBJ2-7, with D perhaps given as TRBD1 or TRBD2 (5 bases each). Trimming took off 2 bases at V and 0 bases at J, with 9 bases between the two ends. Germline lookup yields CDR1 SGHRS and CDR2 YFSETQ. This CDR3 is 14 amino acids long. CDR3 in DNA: TGCGCCAGCAGCTTCGGGACCGTCTCCTACGAGCAGTACTTC. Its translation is CASSFGTVSYEQYF.

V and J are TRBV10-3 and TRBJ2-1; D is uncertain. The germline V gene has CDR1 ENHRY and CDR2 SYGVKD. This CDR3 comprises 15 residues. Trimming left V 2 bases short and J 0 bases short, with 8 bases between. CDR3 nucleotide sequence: TGTGCCATCAGTGAGGACCCGAGCTCCTACAATGAGCAGTTCTTC. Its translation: CAISEDPSSYNEQFF.